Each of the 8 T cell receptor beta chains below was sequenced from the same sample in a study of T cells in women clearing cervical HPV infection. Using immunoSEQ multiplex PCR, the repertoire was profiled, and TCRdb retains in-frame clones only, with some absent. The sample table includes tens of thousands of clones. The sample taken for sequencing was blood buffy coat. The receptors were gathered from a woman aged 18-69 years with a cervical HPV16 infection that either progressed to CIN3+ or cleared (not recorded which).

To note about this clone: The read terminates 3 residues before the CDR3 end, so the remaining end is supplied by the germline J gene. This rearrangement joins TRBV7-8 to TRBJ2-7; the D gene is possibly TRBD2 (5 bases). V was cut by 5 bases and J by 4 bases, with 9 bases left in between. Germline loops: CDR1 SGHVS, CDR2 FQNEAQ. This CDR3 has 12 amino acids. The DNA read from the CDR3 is TGTGCCAGCAGCACCACTAGTTACGAG. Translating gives CASSTTSYE. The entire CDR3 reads CASSTTSYEQYF.

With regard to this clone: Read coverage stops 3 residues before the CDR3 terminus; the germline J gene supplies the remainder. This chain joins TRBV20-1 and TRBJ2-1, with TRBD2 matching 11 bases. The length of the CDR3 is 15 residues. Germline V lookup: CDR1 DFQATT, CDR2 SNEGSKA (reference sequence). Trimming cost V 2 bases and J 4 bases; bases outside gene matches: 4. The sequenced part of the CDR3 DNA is TGCAGTGCTAGACTACTAGCGGGAGTATACAATGAG. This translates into CSARLLAGVYNE. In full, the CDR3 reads CSARLLAGVYNEQFF.

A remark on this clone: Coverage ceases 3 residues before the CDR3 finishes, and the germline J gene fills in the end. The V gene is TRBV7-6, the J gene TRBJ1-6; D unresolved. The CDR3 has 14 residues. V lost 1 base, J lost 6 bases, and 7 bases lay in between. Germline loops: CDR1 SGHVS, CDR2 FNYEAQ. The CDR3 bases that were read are TGTGCCAGCAGCTTAGGGCAGGTTAATTCACCC. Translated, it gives CASSLGQVNSP. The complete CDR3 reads CASSLGQVNSPLHF.

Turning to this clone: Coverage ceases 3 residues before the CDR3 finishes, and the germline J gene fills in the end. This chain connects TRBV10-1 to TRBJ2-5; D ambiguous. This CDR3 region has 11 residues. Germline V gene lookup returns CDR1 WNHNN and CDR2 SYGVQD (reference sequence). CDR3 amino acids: CASGTAGTQYF. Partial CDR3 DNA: TGCGCCAGCGGTACGGCAGGAACC.

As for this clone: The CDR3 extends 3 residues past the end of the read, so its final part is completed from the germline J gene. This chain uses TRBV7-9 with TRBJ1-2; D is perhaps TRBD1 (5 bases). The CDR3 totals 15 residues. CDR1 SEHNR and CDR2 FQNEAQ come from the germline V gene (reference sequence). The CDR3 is CASSFSRGGSGGYTF. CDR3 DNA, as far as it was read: TGTGCCAGCAGCTTTTCCCGGGGGGGATCGGGCGGC.

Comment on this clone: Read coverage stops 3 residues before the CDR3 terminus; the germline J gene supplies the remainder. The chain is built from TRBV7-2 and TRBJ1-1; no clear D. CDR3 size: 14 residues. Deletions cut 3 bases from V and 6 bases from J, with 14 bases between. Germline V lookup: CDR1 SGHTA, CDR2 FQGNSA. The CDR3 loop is CASSLWAVGAEAFF. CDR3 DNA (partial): TGTGCCAGCAGCTTGTGGGCCGTCGGGGCTGAA.

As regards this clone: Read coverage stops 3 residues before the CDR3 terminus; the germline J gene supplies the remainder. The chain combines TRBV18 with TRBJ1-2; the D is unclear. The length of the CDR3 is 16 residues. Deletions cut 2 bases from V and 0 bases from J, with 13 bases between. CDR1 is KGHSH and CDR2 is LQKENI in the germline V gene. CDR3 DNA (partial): TGTGCCAGCTCACCAAGTCAGCGCGGCCCTAACTATGGC. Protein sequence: CASSPSQRGPNYG. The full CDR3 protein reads CASSPSQRGPNYGYTF.

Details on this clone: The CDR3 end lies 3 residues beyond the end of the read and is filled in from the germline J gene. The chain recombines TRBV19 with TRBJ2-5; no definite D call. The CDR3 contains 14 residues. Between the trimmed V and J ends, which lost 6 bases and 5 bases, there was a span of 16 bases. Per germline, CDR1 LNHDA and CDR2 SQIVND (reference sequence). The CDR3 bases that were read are TGTGCCAGTAGCCCGAGACATTATGCCGAGACC. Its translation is CASSPRHYAET. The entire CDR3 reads CASSPRHYAETQYF.